This paragraph covers one T cell receptor (beta chain) sequence. The CDR3 has 14 residues. Per germline, CDR1 SGHVS and CDR2 FNYEAQ. Unmatched junction bases numbered 5, after V lost 5 bases and J lost 5 bases. This sample stems from a study of blood T cell repertoires in COVID-19. Across the study: From T cells, B-cell-depleted T cells, or PBMCs came the material, which was cDNA or gDNA.

The table came from immunoSEQ multiplex PCR; TCRdb's copy has only in-frame clones and leaves some out. The top ten clones hold over 6% of a sample with about 350,000 clones, over 80% of them seen once. Patients from Seattle were sampled longitudinally, starting during active infection. The sequence was collected from a woman aged 50 to 60 with COVID-19, enrolled during active disease. The chain links TRBV7-6 to TRBJ1-5; 8 bases are shared with TRBD1. Sequencing was performed on peripheral blood. CDR3 region: CASSPTGGDQPQHF. CDR3 coding DNA: TGTGCCAGCAGCCCCACAGGGGGAGATCAGCCCCAGCATTTT.